This T cell receptor beta chain was identified during a study of blood T cell repertoires in COVID-19. For the study at large: COVID-19 samples collected from the United States, Italy and Spain covered acute and convalescent phases. PBMCs, B-cell-depleted T cells, or T cells were the source of the cDNA or gDNA that made up the material.

CDR1 is SGHRS and CDR2 is YFSETQ in the germline V gene. There are 17 residues in the CDR3. Trimming took 0 bases from V and 7 from J; bases not matched to a gene: 14. Methods used by the authors: Estimated nucleated cell counts came from reference gene primer amplification. TCRdb's copy holds only in-frame clones and misses some; the assay was immunoSEQ multiplex PCR. V, J and clone size reflect that table, while D and trimming were determined from the DNA. The repertoire holds some 260,000 clones, with around 90% as singletons. Sequencing was performed on PBMCs or T cells enriched from blood (not recorded which). The source is a woman aged 25-40 years with acute COVID-19. The chain recombines TRBV5-1 with TRBJ2-7; 9 bases align to TRBD1. In DNA form, the CDR3 reads TGCGCCAGCAGCTTGGCACCCCCGGGACAGGGTGTTCTGGAGCAGTACTTC. Protein product: CASSLAPPGQGVLEQYF.